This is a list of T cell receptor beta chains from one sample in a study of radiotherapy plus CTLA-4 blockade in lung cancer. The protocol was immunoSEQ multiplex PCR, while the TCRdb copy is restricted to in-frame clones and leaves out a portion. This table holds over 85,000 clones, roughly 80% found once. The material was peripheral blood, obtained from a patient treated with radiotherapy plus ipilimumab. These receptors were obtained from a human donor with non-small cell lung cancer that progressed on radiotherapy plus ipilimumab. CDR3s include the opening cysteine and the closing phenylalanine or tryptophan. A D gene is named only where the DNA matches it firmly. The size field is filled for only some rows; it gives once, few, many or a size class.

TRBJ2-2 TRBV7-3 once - CASSYSNTGELFF TGTGCCAGCAGCTATTCTAACACCGGGGAGCTGTTTTTT
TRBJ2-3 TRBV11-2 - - CASSLALLSTDTQYF TGTGCCAGCAGCTTAGCCCTTTTAAGCACAGATACGCAGTATTTT
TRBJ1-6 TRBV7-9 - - CASSLTRGARFDSPLHF TGTGCCAGCAGTCTCACGAGGGGGGCGCGATTTGATTCACCCCTCCACTTT
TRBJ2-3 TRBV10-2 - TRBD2 CASCPGLAGTDTQYF TGCGCCAGCTGCCCGGGACTAGCGGGAACAGATACGCAGTATTTT
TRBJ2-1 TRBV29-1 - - CSVRERPLATPNNEQFF TGCAGCGTCCGGGAAAGACCCCTAGCCACCCCAAACAATGAGCAGTTCTTC
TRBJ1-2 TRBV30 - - CAWKGAISGYTF TGTGCCTGGAAAGGGGCGATCAGTGGCTACACCTTC
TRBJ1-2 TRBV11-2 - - CASSPSGPVGYGYTF TGTGCCAGCAGCCCATCGGGGCCAGTCGGATATGGCTACACCTTC
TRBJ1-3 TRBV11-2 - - CASSLDSYSGNTIYF TGTGCCAGCAGCTTAGACAGCTACTCTGGAAACACCATATATTTT
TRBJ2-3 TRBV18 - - CASSPDGSTDTQYF TGTGCCAGCTCACCGGACGGGAGCACAGATACGCAGTATTTT
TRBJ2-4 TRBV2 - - CASSDFALAKNIQYF TGTGCCAGCAGTGACTTCGCTTTAGCCAAAAACATTCAGTACTTC
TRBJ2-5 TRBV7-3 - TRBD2 CASSLKAGGRETQYF TGTGCCAGCAGCTTAAAAGCGGGGGGCCGAGAGACCCAGTACTTC
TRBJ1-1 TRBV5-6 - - CASSFRVSGDFGTEAFF TGTGCCAGCAGCTTCAGGGTCTCGGGCGACTTTGGCACTGAAGCTTTCTTT
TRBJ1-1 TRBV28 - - CASSLPVRNTEAFF TGTGCCAGCAGTTTACCGGTAAGAAACACTGAAGCTTTCTTT
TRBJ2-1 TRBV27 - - CASRRSNEQFF TGTGCCAGCAGACGATCCAATGAGCAGTTCTTC
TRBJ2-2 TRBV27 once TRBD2 CASSLRGGTGELFF TGTGCCAGCAGTTTACGGGGGGGCACCGGGGAGCTGTTTTTT
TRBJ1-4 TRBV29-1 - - CSVQRQGGQLFF TGCAGCGTTCAAAGGCAGGGTGGTCAACTGTTTTTT
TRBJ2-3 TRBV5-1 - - CASSDPTDTDTQYF TGCGCCAGCAGTGACCCAACGGACACAGATACGCAGTATTTT
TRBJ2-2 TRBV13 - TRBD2 CASSLGPAGAAGELFF TGTGCCAGCAGCTTAGGCCCAGCGGGAGCGGCCGGGGAGCTGTTTTTT
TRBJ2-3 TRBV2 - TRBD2 CASRALQREAFTDTQYF TGTGCCAGCAGAGCACTACAGCGGGAGGCGTTCACAGATACGCAGTATTTT
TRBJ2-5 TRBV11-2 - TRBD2 CASSSQGLAQETQYF TGTGCCAGCAGCTCTCAGGGACTAGCACAAGAGACCCAGTACTTC
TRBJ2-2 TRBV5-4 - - CASSPNGLQANTGELFF TGTGCCAGCAGCCCGAATGGACTCCAGGCGAACACCGGGGAGCTGTTTTTT
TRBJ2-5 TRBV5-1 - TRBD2 CASSFSGRFRGETDGTQYF TGCGCCAGCAGCTTTAGCGGGAGATTTCGCGGAGAGACCGATGGGACCCAGTACTTC
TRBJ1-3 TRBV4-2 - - CASSQVGESRNTIYF TGTGCCAGCAGCCAAGTTGGGGAATCCAGAAACACCATATATTTT
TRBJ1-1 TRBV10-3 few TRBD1 CAISPTGGEAFF TGTGCCATCAGTCCGACAGGGGGTGAAGCTTTCTTT
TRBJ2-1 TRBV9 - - CASSGTGYNEQFF TGTGCCAGCAGTGGTACTGGGTACAATGAGCAGTTCTTC
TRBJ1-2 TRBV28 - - CASRPDGNYGYTF TGTGCCAGCAGACCGGACGGGAACTATGGCTACACCTTC
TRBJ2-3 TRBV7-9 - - CASSKTLPRIADTQYF TGTGCCAGCAGCAAAACTCTCCCGAGGATCGCAGATACGCAGTATTTT
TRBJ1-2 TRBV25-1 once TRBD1 CASSEFAGGESYGYTF TGTGCCAGCAGTGAATTTGCAGGGGGAGAGTCTTATGGCTACACCTTC
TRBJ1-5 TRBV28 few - CASLPRRLSNQPQHF TGTGCCAGCTTGCCGCGAAGGTTAAGCAATCAGCCCCAGCATTTT
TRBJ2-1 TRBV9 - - CASSSMGGGNEQFF TGTGCCAGCAGCTCCATGGGAGGGGGCAATGAGCAGTTCTTC
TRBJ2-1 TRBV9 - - CASSFSVNPPYNEQFF TGTGCCAGCAGCTTTAGCGTAAACCCCCCTTACAATGAGCAGTTCTTC
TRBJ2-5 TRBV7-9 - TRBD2 CASSPRAGAVETQYF TGTGCCAGCAGCCCGAGGGCGGGAGCTGTAGAGACCCAGTACTTC
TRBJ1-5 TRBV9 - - CASSQGYSNQPQHF TGTGCCAGCAGCCAAGGGTATAGCAATCAGCCCCAGCATTTT
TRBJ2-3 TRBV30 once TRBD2 CAWIKLAGGPDTQYF TGTGCCTGGATAAAGCTAGCGGGAGGGCCGGATACGCAGTATTTT
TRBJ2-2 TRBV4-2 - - CASSHIGGTGELFF TGTGCCAGCAGCCACATCGGCGGGACCGGGGAGCTGTTTTTT
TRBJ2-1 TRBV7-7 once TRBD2 CASSLTSGSSNEQFF TGTGCTAGCAGCCTGACTAGCGGGAGCTCGAATGAGCAGTTCTTC
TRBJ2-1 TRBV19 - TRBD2 CASSILAGVGNEQFF TGTGCCAGTAGTATACTAGCGGGAGTTGGCAATGAGCAGTTCTTC
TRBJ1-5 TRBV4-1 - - CASSQDSRPYQPQHF TGCGCCAGCAGCCAAGATTCCAGACCTTATCAGCCCCAGCATTTT
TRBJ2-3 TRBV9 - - CASSLQGVATDTQYF TGTGCCAGCAGCCTCCAGGGAGTGGCGACAGATACGCAGTATTTT
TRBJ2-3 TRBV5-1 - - CASSGGTDTQYF TGCGCCAGCAGCGGCGGCACAGATACGCAGTATTTT
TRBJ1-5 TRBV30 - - CAWSATGLQPQHF TGTGCCTGGAGTGCTACAGGGCTACAGCCCCAGCATTTT